The 10 T cell receptor beta chains below were found in one sample sequenced in a study of long-term antiretroviral therapy in people with HIV. Version v3.0 of the immunoSEQ assay was performed at survey level. Assay: immunoSEQ multiplex PCR; the TCRdb copy retains only in-frame clones and omits some. The data show about 16,000 clones, about 86% seen once. Sequenced material: unsorted PBMCs, taken 0.1 years after starting antiretroviral therapy. These TCRs come from a man between 18 and 29 years old with HIV.

The chain is built from TRBV5-4 and TRBJ1-1; 8 bases align to TRBD1. The germline gives CDR1 SGHNT, CDR2 YYREEE (reference sequence). The CDR3 covers 16 residues. V was pared by 0 bases and J by 3 bases, with 7 bases of the junction left unmatched. The CDR3 nucleotides read TGTGCCAGCAGCTTGGGGTCAGGGGGCCCTTACACTGAAGCTTTCTTT. Protein product: CASSLGSGGPYTEAFF.

The gene calls are TRBV5-1 and TRBJ2-7, with 8 bases that match TRBD2. The germline gives CDR1 SGHRS, CDR2 YFSETQ. The CDR3 spans 16 residues. V was clipped by 4 bases and J by 3 bases; unmatched bases: 12. The CDR3 protein is CASSIGGGLGDYEQYF. The CDR3 DNA reads TGCGCCAGCAGCATCGGGGGGGGCCTTGGGGACTACGAGCAGTACTTC.

As regards this clone: The junction does not match germline at one end; this may be a read error. Here the CDR3 reads CAGSQLTDEQFF. CDR3 DNA: TGCGCCGGCAGCCAACTGACTGATGAGCAGTTCTTC. The genes are TRBV5-1 and TRBJ2-1; D uncertain. There are 12 residues in the CDR3. The germline V gene encodes CDR1 SGHRS and CDR2 YFSETQ.

Only one count was recorded for this clone. This rearrangement joins TRBV15 to TRBJ2-1, with D tentatively TRBD2 (6 bases). Germline values: CDR1 LNHNV, CDR2 YYDKDF (reference sequence). The CDR3 has 17 amino acids. Trimming left V 0 bases short and J 4 bases short, with 16 bases between. The DNA for the CDR3 is TGTGCCACCAGCAGAGATCTGGGCGGGAACGAGTACAATGAGCAGTTCTTC. Translating gives CATSRDLGGNEYNEQFF.

The J gene is TRBJ1-1, the V gene TRBV6-4; 8 bases match TRBD1. The CDR3 length is 13 residues. Germline loops: CDR1 MRHNA, CDR2 SNTAGT. The ends lost 5 bases at V and 6 bases at J; junction bases unmatched: 5. The CDR3 DNA sequence: TGTGCCAGCAGTTCCACAGGGGGGCCTGAAGCTTTCTTT. This translates into CASSSTGGPEAFF.

The chain couples TRBV10-3 to TRBJ1-2; no reliable D call. V dropped 4 bases and J dropped 4 bases, with 22 bases sitting between them. Germline-derived CDR1 and CDR2 are ENHRY and SYGVKD. CDR3 size: 17 residues. The CDR3 loop is CAISAPRTAERGYGYTF. The CDR3, as DNA: TGTGCCATCAGTGCTCCCCGGACCGCCGAACGAGGCTATGGCTACACCTTC.

The chain links TRBV9 to TRBJ2-1; the D is unclear. V gave up 1 base and J gave up 0 bases, with 11 bases separating them. Per the germline V gene, CDR1 is SGDLS and CDR2 is YYNGEE. The CDR3 runs to 16 residues. DNA for the CDR3: TGTGCCAGCAGCGTATCGGACGTAAGCTCCTACAATGAGCAGTTCTTC. This gives the protein CASSVSDVSSYNEQFF.

The rearrangement joins TRBV5-5 to TRBJ1-2, with unresolved D. This CDR3 is 13 amino acids long. Germline V lookup: CDR1 SGHKS, CDR2 YYEKEE (reference sequence). V lost 0 bases and J lost 2, with 5 bases in between. CDR3 in amino acids: CASSLAGNYGYTF. CDR3 nucleotides: TGTGCCAGCAGCTTGGCTGGAAACTATGGCTACACCTTC.

The chain carries TRBV4-1 and TRBJ2-5; the D gene is possibly TRBD2 (6 bases). Trimming took 7 bases from V and 1 from J, leaving 10 bases between them. CDR3 length: 13 residues. CDR1 is MGHRA and CDR2 is YSYEKL in the germline V gene. The DNA of the CDR3 is TGCGCCAGCAACAACGGGGGCCAAGAGACCCAGTACTTC. It codes for CASNNGGQETQYF.

This clone was observed once. This chain connects TRBV13 to TRBJ2-1; D remains ambiguous. This CDR3 spans 15 amino acids. The V gene lost 5 bases and the J gene lost 0 bases, with 11 bases spanning the gap. Germline V lookup: CDR1 PRHDT, CDR2 FYEKMQ (reference sequence). CDR3 in amino acids: CASSPPGSSYNEQFF. The CDR3 DNA follows: TGTGCCAGCAGCCCACCCGGAAGCTCCTACAATGAGCAGTTCTTC.